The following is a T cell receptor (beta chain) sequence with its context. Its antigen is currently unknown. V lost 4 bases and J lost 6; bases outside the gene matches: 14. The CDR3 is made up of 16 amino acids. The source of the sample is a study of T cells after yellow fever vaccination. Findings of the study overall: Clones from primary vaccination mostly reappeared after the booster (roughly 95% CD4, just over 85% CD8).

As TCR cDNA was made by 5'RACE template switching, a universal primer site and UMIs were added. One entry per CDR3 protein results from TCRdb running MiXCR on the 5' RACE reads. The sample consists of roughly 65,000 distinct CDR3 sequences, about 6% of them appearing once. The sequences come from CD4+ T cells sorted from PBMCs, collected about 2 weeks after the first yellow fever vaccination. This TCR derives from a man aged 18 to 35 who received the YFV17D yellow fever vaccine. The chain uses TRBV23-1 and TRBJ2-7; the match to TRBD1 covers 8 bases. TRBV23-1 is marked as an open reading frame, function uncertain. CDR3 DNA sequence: TGCGCCAGCAGTCGAGCCGGGACAGGTGACCCGGGCGAGCAGTACGTC. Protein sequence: CASSRAGTGDPGEQYV.